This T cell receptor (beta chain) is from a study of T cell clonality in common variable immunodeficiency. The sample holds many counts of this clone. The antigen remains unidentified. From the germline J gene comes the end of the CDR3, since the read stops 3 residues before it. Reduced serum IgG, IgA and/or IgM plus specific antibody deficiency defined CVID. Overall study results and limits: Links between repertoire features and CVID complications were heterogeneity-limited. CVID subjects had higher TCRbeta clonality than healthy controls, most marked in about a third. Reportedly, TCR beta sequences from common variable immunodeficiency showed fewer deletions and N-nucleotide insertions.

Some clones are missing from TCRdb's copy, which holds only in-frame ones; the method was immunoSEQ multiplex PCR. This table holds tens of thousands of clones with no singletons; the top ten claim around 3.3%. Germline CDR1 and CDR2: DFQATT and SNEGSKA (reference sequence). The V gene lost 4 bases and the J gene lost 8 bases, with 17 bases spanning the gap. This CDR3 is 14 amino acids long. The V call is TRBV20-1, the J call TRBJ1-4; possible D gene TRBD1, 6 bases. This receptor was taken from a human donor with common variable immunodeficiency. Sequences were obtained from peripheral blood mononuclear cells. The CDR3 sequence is CSAKTNRVNEKLFF. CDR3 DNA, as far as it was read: TGCAGTGCTAAAACAAACAGGGTGAACGAAAAA.